The rows below give T cell receptor beta chains drawn from one sample of a study of shared clonotypes between healthy human individuals. The table came from immunoSEQ multiplex PCR; TCRdb's copy has only in-frame clones and leaves some out. The sample comprises around 2,000,000 clones, approximately 95% of which are singletons, and approximately 1.2% rests with the top ten. The specimen was naive CD8+ T cells sorted from blood. The receptors shown here come from a man between 18 and 35 years old in good health. Both conserved end residues are part of each CDR3. A D gene is named only where the DNA matches it firmly. Not every row has a clone size; where given, it reads once, few, many or a size class.

>TRBV7-9|TRBJ2-1|-|-
TGTGCCAGCAGCTTCGGGTCAGCAGACCCCTACAATGAGCAGTTCTTC
CASSFGSADPYNEQFF
>TRBV5-5|TRBJ1-1|few|-
TGTGCCAGCAGCTTGGACGGAAGCACTGAAGCTTTCTTT
CASSLDGSTEAFF
>TRBV5-6|TRBJ1-2|-|TRBD1
TGTGCCAGCAGCAATGGACAGGGCCCTGGGTATGGCTACACCTTC
CASSNGQGPGYGYTF
>TRBV28|TRBJ1-2|-|-
TGTGCCAGCAGCGGTGAGGACGGCCTCGGCTATGGCTACACCTTC
CASSGEDGLGYGYTF
>TRBV5-1|TRBJ2-5|-|-
TGCGCCAGCAGCTTGGAGGTTCCGGCGGGGGCAGAGACCCAGTACTTC
CASSLEVPAGAETQYF
>TRBV5-6|TRBJ2-2|-|-
TGTGCCAGCAGCTTCGTTGACACCGGGGAGCTGTTTTTT
CASSFVDTGELFF
>TRBV13|TRBJ2-3|-|-
TGTGCCATCCAGGGGCCCGGAACAGATACGCAGTATTTT
CAIQGPGTDTQYF
>TRBV9|TRBJ2-1|-|TRBD2
TGTGCCAGCAGCGTAGCGGCGAGCGGGGCGCTTACTGCTGAGCAGTTCTTC
CASSVAASGALTAEQFF
>TRBV27|TRBJ2-5|-|-
TGTGCCAGCAGTTTATGGGCAGGGGCAGAGACCCAGTACTTC
CASSLWAGAETQYF
>TRBV2|TRBJ2-1|-|-
TGTGCCAGCAACGAAAGGGGCCCCTACAATGAGCAGTTCTTC
CASNERGPYNEQFF
>TRBV6-5|TRBJ1-2|-|-
TGTGCCAGCAGTTATGAGGGCTTTGTTGGCTACACCTTC
CASSYEGFVGYTF
>TRBV6-5|TRBJ2-3|-|-
TGTGCCAGCAGTTCCAGGACAGCAGTCACAGATACGCAGTATTTT
CASSSRTAVTDTQYF
>TRBV18|TRBJ2-2|-|-
TGTGCCAGCTCACCACTACCTTCGAACACCGGGGAGCTGTTTTTT
CASSPLPSNTGELFF
>TRBV15|TRBJ1-1|-|TRBD1
TGTGCCACCAGCAGAGATCTGGGGACAGCGAACACTGAAGCTTTCTTT
CATSRDLGTANTEAFF
>TRBV5-1|TRBJ1-1|-|-
TGCGCCAGCAGCTTGGGGGACCTAGCCACTGAAGCTTTCTTT
CASSLGDLATEAFF
>TRBV28|TRBJ2-2|-|TRBD1
TGTGCCAGCATTATACAGGGGGCAAACGGGGAGCTGTTTTTT
CASIIQGANGELFF
>TRBV4-1|TRBJ2-3|once|TRBD2
TGCGCCAGCAGCCAACTAGCGGGAGGGTCGGCAGATACGCAGTATTTT
CASSQLAGGSADTQYF
>TRBV29-1|TRBJ2-1|-|-
TGCAGCGTTGAAGATCTAGGGAATGAGCAGTTCTTC
CSVEDLGNEQFF
>TRBV29-1|TRBJ2-1|-|-
TGCAGCTCCAGAGGGGGGAGTTTATACAATGAGCAGTTCTTC
CSSRGGSLYNEQFF
>TRBV7-2|TRBJ2-7|once|-
TGTGCCAGCAGCCCGCGTGGGGGCTACGAGCAGTACTTC
CASSPRGGYEQYF
>TRBV4-2|TRBJ1-2|-|-
TGTGCCAGCAGCCCGGGGGCCACAAACTATGGCTACACCTTC
CASSPGATNYGYTF
>TRBV4-1|TRBJ2-1|-|TRBD2
TGCGCCAGCAGCCAAGTGATCGGACTAGCGGGGGGGCCCATCAATGAGCAGTTCTTC
CASSQVIGLAGGPINEQFF
>TRBV4-1|TRBJ2-7|-|TRBD2
TGCGCCAGCAGCGTCCGACAGGGACCCGGGACTAGCGGCTACGAGCAGTACTTC
CASSVRQGPGTSGYEQYF
>TRBV2|TRBJ2-7|-|TRBD1
TGTGCCAGCAGTGAAAGTTGGGACAGGGGCTACGAGCAGTACTTC
CASSESWDRGYEQYF
>TRBV11-2|TRBJ2-5|-|-
TGTGCCAGCAGCTTAGCTGGTGAGACCCAGTACTTC
CASSLAGETQYF
>TRBV2|TRBJ1-2|once|-
TGTGCCAGCAGTGAAGGGAGTACAGGGAACTATGGCTACACCTTC
CASSEGSTGNYGYTF
>TRBV18|TRBJ1-4|-|-
TGTGCCAGCTCACCACCCGCGGATGGGGAAAAACTGTTTTTT
CASSPPADGEKLFF
>TRBV9|TRBJ2-5|-|-
TGTGCCAGCAGCGTAGTCACGGAAGAGACCCAGTACTTC
CASSVVTEETQYF
>TRBV5-1|TRBJ2-7|once|-
TGCGCCAGCAGCTGGAGGACAGATTACGAGCAGTACTTC
CASSWRTDYEQYF